This is a list of T cell receptor beta chains from one sample in a study of technical replicates of blood from a handful of donors. Libraries were prepared by immunoSEQ multiplex PCR; TCRdb keeps only in-frame clonotypes and omits some of them. The table shows about 64,000 clones, with less than 90% occurring only once. Sequenced: PBMCs. The receptors shown here come from a human donor in good health. Some clones in this sample may be carry-over from other donors' samples. Each CDR3 is given with its conserved first and last residue. D genes are given only for firm matches. A clone size is listed for some rows: how often the clone was seen (once, few, many), or a class if it is expanded.

V	D	J	size	CDR3	DNA
TRBV6-5	.	TRBJ2-7	once	CASSRQIPIAYEQYF	TGTGCCAGCAGCAGACAGATTCCCATCGCCTACGAGCAGTACTTC
TRBV21-1	.	TRBJ2-2	.	CASSINRGAGELFF	TGTGCCAGCAGCATTAACAGGGGGGCCGGGGAGCTGTTTTTT
TRBV29-1	.	TRBJ1-1	.	CSAPGALGTEAFF	TGCAGCGCCCCGGGAGCCTTGGGCACTGAAGCTTTCTTT
TRBV18	TRBD1	TRBJ2-2	.	CASSLGQGDTGELFF	TGTGCCAGCTCACTAGGACAGGGGGACACCGGGGAGCTGTTTTTT
TRBV18	.	TRBJ2-5	.	CASSSWTRTWGETQYF	TGTGCCAGCTCTTCCTGGACTCGGACCTGGGGAGAGACCCAGTACTTC
TRBV10-3	TRBD1	TRBJ1-6	.	CAIKGQGAAGNSPLHF	TGTGCCATCAAAGGACAGGGGGCCGCTGGGAATTCACCCCTCCACTTT
TRBV2	TRBD1	TRBJ2-2	.	CASSKGQANTGELFF	TGTGCCAGCAGTAAGGGACAGGCGAACACCGGGGAGCTGTTTTTT
TRBV7-2	.	TRBJ2-5	.	CASSLGTAPTGTQYF	TGTGCCAGCAGCTTAGGTACGGCCCCGACTGGGACCCAGTACTTC
TRBV18	.	TRBJ1-2	.	CASSPAGQSLSYTF	TGTGCCAGCTCACCAGCCGGACAGTCCCTGAGCTACACCTTC
TRBV15	.	TRBJ2-1	.	CATSRDGEEQFF	TGTGCCACCAGCAGAGATGGGGAGGAGCAGTTCTTC
TRBV27	TRBD2	TRBJ2-2	.	CASSFLAGALNTGELFF	TGTGCCAGCAGTTTCCTAGCGGGGGCCTTGAACACCGGGGAGCTGTTTTTT
TRBV4-2	TRBD2	TRBJ2-5	.	CASSLSGTSGGAAQTQYF	TGTGCCAGCAGCCTATCAGGGACTAGCGGGGGGGCGGCCCAGACCCAGTACTTC
TRBV15	.	TRBJ2-4	.	CATSRDRKGIAKNIQYF	TGTGCCACCAGCAGAGATAGAAAGGGGATCGCCAAAAACATTCAGTACTTC